The source of this T cell receptor (beta chain) is a study of CD8 T cells in Susac syndrome. The RNA input was about 0.5 to 1 ug, and it was reverse transcribed with random hexamers. TCR beta CDR3 was amplified by immunoSEQ multiplex PCR. This amplification extended across 54 Vbeta and 13 Jbeta segments. Each CDR3 protein gets one entry after TCRdb re-called the immunoSEQ multiplex PCR reads with MiXCR. There are some 150,000 distinct CDR3 sequences in the sample; approximately 94% occur only once, and 0.084% lies in the top ten. CD8+ and CD4+ T cells taken from blood had their TCR beta sequenced. Controls comprised healthy donors matched for age and sex. CD8+ and CD4+ T cells were negatively isolated; TEMRA cells were FACS-enriched. The V end was cut by 1 base, the J end by 9 bases, with 7 bases between. The CDR3 runs 12 residues. Germline CDR1 SNHLY, CDR2 FYNNEI.

Sequenced sample: CD4+ T cells from PBMCs. The V and J genes are TRBV2 and TRBJ2-1; D is undetermined. This TCR was sampled from a human donor in good health. The CDR3 loop is CASSEELREQFF. CDR3 bases: TGTGCCAGCAGTGAAGAGCTTCGTGAGCAGTTCTTC.